The entry below gives a single T cell receptor beta chain sequence along with its context. Germline assignment: CDR1 SGHTA and CDR2 FQGNSA. The CDR3 runs to 16 residues. Trimming took 5 bases from V and 0 from J, leaving 11 bases between them. The source of the sample is a study of OX40 agonist ivuxolimab in advanced cancers. Repertoires were generated with immunoSEQ multiplex PCR, while TCRdb's copy carries only in-frame clones and drops some. The sample contains approximately 74,000 clones, around 93% of which appear only once. The chain carries TRBV7-2 and TRBJ2-6; the D gene is possibly TRBD1 (6 bases). The TCR was taken from an adult with an advanced solid tumor such as melanoma, head and neck, liver or kidney cancer. The sample consisted of CD4+ or CD8+ T cells sorted from blood, taken in a trial of the OX40 agonist ivuxolimab. CDR3 sequence (DNA): TGTGCCAGCAGCACACAGGGACCCTCTGGGGCCAACGTCCTGACTTTC. It yields the protein CASSTQGPSGANVLTF.